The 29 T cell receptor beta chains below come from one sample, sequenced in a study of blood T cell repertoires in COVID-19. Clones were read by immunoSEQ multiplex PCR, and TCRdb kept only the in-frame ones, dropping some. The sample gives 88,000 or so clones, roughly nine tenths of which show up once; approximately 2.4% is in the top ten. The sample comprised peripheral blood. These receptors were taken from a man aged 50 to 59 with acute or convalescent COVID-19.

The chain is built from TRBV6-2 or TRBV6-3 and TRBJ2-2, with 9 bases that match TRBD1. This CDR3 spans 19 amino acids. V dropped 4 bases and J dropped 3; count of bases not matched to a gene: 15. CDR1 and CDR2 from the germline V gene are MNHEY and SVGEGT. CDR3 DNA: TGTGCCAGCAGTTCCTACAGGGGGCGAGGAAAGTGGGACACCGGGGAGCTGTTTTTT. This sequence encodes CASSSYRGRGKWDTGELFF.

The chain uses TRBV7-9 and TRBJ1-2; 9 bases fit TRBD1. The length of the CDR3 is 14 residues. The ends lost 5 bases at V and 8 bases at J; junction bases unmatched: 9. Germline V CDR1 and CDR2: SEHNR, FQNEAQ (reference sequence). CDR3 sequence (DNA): TGTGCCAGCAGCGCCGGACAGGGGCTCTGGGGCTACACCTTC. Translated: CASSAGQGLWGYTF.

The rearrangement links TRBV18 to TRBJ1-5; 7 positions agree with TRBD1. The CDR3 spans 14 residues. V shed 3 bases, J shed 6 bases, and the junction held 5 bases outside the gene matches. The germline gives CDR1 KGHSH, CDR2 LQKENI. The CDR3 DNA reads TGTGCCAGCTCACCTGACAGGGTTTCTCAGCCCCAGCATTTT. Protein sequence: CASSPDRVSQPQHF.

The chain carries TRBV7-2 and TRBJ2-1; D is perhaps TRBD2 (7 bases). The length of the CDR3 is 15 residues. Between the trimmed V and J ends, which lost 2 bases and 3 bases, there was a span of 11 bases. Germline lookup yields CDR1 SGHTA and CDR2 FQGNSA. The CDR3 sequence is CASSLRGGVYNEQFF. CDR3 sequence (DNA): TGTGCCAGCAGCTTAAGAGGGGGGGTCTACAATGAGCAGTTCTTC.

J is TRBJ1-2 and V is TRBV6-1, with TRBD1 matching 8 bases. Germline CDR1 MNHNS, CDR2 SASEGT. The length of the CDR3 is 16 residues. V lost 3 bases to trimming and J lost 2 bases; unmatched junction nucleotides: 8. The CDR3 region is CASSDYSGGGNYGYTF. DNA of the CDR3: TGTGCCAGCAGTGATTATTCAGGGGGCGGCAACTATGGCTACACCTTC.

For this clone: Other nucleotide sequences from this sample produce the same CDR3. CDR3 bases: TGTGCCAGCAGCTCACAAGAGACCCAGTACTTC. As protein: CASSSQETQYF. The rearrangement joins TRBV3-1 (or the pseudogene TRBV3-2) to TRBJ2-5; D uncertain. The CDR3 extends over 11 amino acids. Trimming took 5 bases from V and 2 from J, leaving 3 bases between them. Germline CDR1 LGHDT, CDR2 YNNKEL (reference sequence).

For the CDR3, the DNA is TGTGCCAGCAGTTACTCCCGCCCTGAAAGAGACGAGCAGTACTTC. This translates into CASSYSRPERDEQYF. The rearrangement links TRBV6-6 to TRBJ2-7; D gene unclear. Trimming removed 0 bases at V and 5 bases at J, with 14 bases between. The CDR3 totals 15 residues. Germline loops: CDR1 MNHNY, CDR2 SVGAGI (reference sequence).

The CDR3 DNA is TGTGCCAGCAGTCGACAGGGGGCGGATGGCTACACCTTC. The encoded protein is CASSRQGADGYTF. The genes are TRBV6-5 and TRBJ1-2; the match to TRBD1 covers 10 bases. The germline V gene has CDR1 MNHEY and CDR2 SVGAGI. After removal of 5 bases from V and 6 bases from J, the junction contained 3 bases not matched to a gene. This CDR3 has 13 residues.

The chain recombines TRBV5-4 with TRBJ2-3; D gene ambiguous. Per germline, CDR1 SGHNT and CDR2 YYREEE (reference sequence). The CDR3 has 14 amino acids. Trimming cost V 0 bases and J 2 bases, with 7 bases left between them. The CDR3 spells CASSLDIFTDTQYF. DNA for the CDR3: TGTGCCAGCAGCTTGGACATATTCACAGATACGCAGTATTTT.

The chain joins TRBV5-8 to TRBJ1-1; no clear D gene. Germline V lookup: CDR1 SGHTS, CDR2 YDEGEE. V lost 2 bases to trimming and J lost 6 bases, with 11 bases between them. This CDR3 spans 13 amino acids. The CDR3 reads CASSFYSSSEAFF. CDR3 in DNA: TGTGCCAGCAGCTTTTACTCCTCTTCTGAAGCTTTCTTT.

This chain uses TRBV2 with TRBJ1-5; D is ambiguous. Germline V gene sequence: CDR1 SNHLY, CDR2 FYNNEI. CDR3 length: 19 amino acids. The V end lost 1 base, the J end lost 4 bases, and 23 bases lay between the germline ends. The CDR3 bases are TGTGCCAGCAGTGAAGTAAAGGTGGCAGGCGGGGTATTTAATCAGCCCCAGCATTTT. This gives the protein CASSEVKVAGGVFNQPQHF. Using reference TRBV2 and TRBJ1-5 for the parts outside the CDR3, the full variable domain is EPEVTQTPSHQVTQMGQEVILRCVPISNHLYFYWYRQILGQKVEFLVSFYNNEISEKSEIFDDQFSVERPDGSNFTLKIRSTKLEDSAMYFCASSEVKVAGGVFNQPQHFGDGTRLSIL.

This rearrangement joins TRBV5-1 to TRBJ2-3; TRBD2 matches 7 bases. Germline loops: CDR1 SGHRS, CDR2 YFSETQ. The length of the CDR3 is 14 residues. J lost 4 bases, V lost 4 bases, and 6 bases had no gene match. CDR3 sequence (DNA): TGCGCCAGCAGCGAGAGCGGGACGCCAGATACGCAGTATTTT. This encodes CASSESGTPDTQYF.

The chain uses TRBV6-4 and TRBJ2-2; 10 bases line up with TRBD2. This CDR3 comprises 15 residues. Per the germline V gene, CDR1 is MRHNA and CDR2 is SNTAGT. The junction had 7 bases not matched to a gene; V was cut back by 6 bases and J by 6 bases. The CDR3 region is CASSASSGGAGELFF. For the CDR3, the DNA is TGTGCCAGCAGCGCAAGCAGCGGGGGGGCCGGGGAGCTGTTTTTT.

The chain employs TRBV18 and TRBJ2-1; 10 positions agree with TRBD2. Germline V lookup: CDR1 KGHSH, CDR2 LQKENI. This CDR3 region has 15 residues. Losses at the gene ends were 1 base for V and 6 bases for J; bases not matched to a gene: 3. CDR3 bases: TGTGCCAGCTCACCACTAGTAGCGGGAGGCAATGAGCAGTTCTTC. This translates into CASSPLVAGGNEQFF.

Here the CDR3 reads CASSWGGTDTQYF. CDR3 DNA sequence: TGTGCCAGCTCGTGGGGAGGCACAGATACGCAGTATTTT. This chain links TRBV12-3 or TRBV12-4 with TRBJ2-3, with a tentative D call TRBD2 (5 bases). This CDR3 contains 13 residues. The V gene lost 8 bases and the J gene lost 1 base, with 10 bases spanning the gap.

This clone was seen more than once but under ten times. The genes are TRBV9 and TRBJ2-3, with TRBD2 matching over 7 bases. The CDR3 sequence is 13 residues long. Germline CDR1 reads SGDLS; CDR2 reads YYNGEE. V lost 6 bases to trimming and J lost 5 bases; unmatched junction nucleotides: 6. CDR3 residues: CASTSGVGDTQYF. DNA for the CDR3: TGTGCCAGCACAAGCGGGGTCGGAGATACGCAGTATTTT.

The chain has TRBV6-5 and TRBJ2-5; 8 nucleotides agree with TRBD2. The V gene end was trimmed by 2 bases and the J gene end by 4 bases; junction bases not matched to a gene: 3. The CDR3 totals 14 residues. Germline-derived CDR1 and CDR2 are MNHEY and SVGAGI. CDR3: CASSYVRGGETQYF. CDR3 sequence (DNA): TGTGCCAGCAGTTACGTTCGGGGGGGAGAGACCCAGTACTTC.

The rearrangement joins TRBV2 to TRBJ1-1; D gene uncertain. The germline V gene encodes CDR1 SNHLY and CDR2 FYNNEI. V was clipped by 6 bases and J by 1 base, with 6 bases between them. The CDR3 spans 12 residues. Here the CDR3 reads CASRYRNTEAFF. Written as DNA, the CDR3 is TGTGCCAGCAGGTACAGGAACACTGAAGCTTTCTTT.

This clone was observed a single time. The CDR3: CAWSFSGTTTGELFF. For the CDR3, the DNA is TGTGCCTGGAGTTTCAGCGGGACAACCACCGGGGAGCTGTTTTTT. The chain is built from TRBV30 and TRBJ2-2; weak D call: TRBD2 (7 bases). Germline V gene sequence: CDR1 GTSNPN, CDR2 SVGIG (reference sequence). Trimming stripped 2 bases from V and 4 bases from J, with 14 bases between. The CDR3 has 15 amino acids. The full variable domain, rest sourced from reference TRBV30 and TRBJ2-2, is SQTIHQWPATLVQPVGSPLSLECTVEGTSNPNLYWYRQAAGRGLQLLFYSVGIGQISSEVPQNLSASRPQDRQFILSSKKLLLSDSGFYLCAWSFSGTTTGELFFGEGSRLTVL.

This CDR3 reads CASSQLVGQGPSSYEQYF. The CDR3 DNA reads as TGCGCCAGCAGTCAACTTGTGGGACAGGGTCCGAGCTCCTACGAGCAGTACTTC. The chain links TRBV23-1 to TRBJ2-7, with 9 bases fitting TRBD1. TRBV23-1 carries the ORF label, with uncertain function. V trimming: 2 bases; J trimming: 0 bases; junction bases outside the gene matches: 11. The CDR3 has 18 residues.

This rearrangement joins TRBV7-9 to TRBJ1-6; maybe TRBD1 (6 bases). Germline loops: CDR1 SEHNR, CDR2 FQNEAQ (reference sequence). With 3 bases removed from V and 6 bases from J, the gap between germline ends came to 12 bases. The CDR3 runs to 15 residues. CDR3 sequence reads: CASSLGDTFNSPLHF. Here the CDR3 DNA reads TGTGCCAGCAGCTTGGGGGACACTTTTAATTCACCCCTCCACTTT.

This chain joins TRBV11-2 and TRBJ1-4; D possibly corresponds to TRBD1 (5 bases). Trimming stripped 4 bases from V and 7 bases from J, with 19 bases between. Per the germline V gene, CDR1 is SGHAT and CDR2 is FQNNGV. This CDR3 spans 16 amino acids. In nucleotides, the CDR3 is TGTGCCAGCAGCTACTACCCAGGGCGGGGTAGTGAAAAACTGTTTTTT. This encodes CASSYYPGRGSEKLFF.

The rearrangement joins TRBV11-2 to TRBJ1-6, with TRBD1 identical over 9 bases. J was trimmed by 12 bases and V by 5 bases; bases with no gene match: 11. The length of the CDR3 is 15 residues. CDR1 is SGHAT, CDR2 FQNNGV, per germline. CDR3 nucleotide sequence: TGTGCCAGCAGCCAAAGCGGACAGGGGCAGGGACCCCTCCACTTT. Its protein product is CASSQSGQGQGPLHF.

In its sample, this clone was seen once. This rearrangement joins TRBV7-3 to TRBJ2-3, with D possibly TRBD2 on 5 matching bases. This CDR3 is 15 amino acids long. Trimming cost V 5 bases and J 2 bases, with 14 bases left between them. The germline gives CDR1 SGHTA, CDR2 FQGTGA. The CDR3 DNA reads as TGTGCCAGCAGCCCCCGGGGTAGGACCACAGATACGCAGTATTTT. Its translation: CASSPRGRTTDTQYF.

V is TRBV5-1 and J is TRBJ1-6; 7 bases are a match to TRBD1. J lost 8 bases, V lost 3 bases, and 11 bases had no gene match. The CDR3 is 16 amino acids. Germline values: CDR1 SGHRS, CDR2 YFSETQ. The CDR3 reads CASSSLPGQIDSPLHF. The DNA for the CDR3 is TGCGCCAGCAGCTCGCTTCCGGGACAGATAGATTCACCCCTCCACTTT. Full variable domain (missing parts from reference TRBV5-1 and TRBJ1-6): KAGVTQTPRYLIKTRGQQVTLSCSPISGHRSVSWYQQTPGQGLQFLFEYFSETQRNKGNFPGRFSGRQFSNSRSEMNVSTLELGDSALYLCASSSLPGQIDSPLHFGNGTRLTVT.

The CDR3 sequence: CASSPGGLNLTSDRYEQYF. The CDR3 coding sequence is TGCGCCAGCAGCCCGGGAGGACTCAACCTAACTTCCGACCGCTACGAGCAGTACTTC. V and J are TRBV4-1 and TRBJ2-7; 7 positions agree with TRBD2. Germline CDR1 and CDR2: MGHRA and YSYEKL. There are 19 residues in the CDR3. Losses at the gene ends were 4 bases for V and 3 bases for J; bases not matched to a gene: 21.

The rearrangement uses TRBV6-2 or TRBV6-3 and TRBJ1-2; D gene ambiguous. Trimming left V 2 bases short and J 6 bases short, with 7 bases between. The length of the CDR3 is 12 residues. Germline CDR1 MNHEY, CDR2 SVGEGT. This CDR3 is CASSYHGDGYTF. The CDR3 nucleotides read TGTGCCAGCAGTTACCACGGAGATGGCTACACCTTC.

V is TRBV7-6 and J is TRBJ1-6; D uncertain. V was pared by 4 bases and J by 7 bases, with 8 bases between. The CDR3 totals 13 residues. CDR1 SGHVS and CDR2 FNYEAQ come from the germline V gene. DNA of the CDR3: TGTGCCAGCAGCTCGGTTCCAAATTCACCCCTCCACTTT. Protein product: CASSSVPNSPLHF.

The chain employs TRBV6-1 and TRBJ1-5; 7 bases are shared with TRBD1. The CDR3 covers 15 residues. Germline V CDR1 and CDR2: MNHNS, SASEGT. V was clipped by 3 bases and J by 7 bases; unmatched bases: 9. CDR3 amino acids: CASSDGDREDQPQHF. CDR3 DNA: TGTGCCAGCAGTGACGGAGACAGGGAGGACCAGCCCCAGCATTTT.